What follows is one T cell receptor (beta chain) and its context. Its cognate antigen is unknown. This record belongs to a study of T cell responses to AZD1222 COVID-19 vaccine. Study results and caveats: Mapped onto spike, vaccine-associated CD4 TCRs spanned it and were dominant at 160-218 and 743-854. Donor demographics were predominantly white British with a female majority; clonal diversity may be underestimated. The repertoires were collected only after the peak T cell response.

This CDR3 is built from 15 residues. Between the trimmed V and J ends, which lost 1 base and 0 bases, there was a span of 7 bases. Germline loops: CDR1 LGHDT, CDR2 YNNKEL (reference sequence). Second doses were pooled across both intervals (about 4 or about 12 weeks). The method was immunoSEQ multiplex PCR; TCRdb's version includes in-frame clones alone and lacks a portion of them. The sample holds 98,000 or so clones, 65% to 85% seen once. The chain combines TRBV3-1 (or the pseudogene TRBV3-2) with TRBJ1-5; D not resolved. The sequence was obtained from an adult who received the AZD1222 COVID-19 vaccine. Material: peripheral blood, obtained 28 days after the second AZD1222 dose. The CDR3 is CASSQAGSSNQPQHF. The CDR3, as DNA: TGTGCCAGCAGCCAAGCCGGCTCTAGCAATCAGCCCCAGCATTTT.